This passage covers 24 T cell receptor beta chains from one sample sequenced in a study of human T cells and chemical hapten exposure. As to time point: healthy volunteer bleed at 6 weeks. The authors extracted total RNA from unfractionated whole blood. TCRdb called the RACE reads again in MiXCR, with one record for every CDR3 protein. The data show tens of thousands of distinct CDR3 sequences, roughly 5% seen once. Sample: whole blood. All receptors come from a human donor in good health. Some clones in this sample may be carry-over from other donors' samples.

V is TRBV12-3 or TRBV12-4 and J is TRBJ1-2; a possible D gene is TRBD1 (5 bases). V lost 4 bases and J lost 6, with 15 bases in between. The CDR3 has 14 residues. CDR3 nucleotides: TGTGCCAGCAGTTGGAACCGGGGGGGTGATGGCTACACCTTC. As protein: CASSWNRGGDGYTF.

Ten or more counts support this clonotype. V is TRBV20-1 and J is TRBJ2-7; D is possibly TRBD2 (7 bases). Trimming stripped 7 bases from V and 0 bases from J, with 13 bases between. Germline V gene lookup returns CDR1 DFQATT and CDR2 SNEGSKA (reference sequence). This CDR3 is built from 13 residues. The CDR3 sequence is CSVGGGSSYEQYF. The CDR3 coding sequence is TGCAGTGTGGGCGGGGGCAGCTCCTACGAGCAGTACTTC.

This clonotype was seen many times. The rearrangement uses TRBV6-5 and TRBJ2-3; D may be TRBD1 (6 bases). Trimming pared 2 bases from V and 0 bases from J, leaving 24 bases between. CDR1 MNHEY and CDR2 SVGAGI come from the germline V gene. The CDR3 consists of 20 residues. In DNA, the CDR3 is TGTGCCAGCAGTTACCGTTTTACTGCAGGGGCCGGTATAAGCACAGATACGCAGTATTTT. Its protein is CASSYRFTAGAGISTDTQYF.

The chain is built from TRBV20-1 and TRBJ2-4; TRBD1 is a possible D gene (6 bases). Between the trimmed V and J ends, which lost 1 base and 0 bases, there was a span of 13 bases. The CDR3 has 16 amino acids. Germline CDR1 is DFQATT and CDR2 is SNEGSKA (reference sequence). The CDR3, as DNA: TGCAGTGCTAGAGGCGCTACAGGGCTAGCCAAAAACATTCAGTACTTC. It codes for CSARGATGLAKNIQYF.

In this sample, this clonotype turned up many times. This chain uses TRBV24-1 with TRBJ2-1, with 7 nucleotides matching TRBD2. Germline V gives CDR1 KGHDR, CDR2 SFDVKD. The J segment lost 7 bases and the V segment lost 9 bases, leaving 14 bases of the junction unmatched. CDR3 length: 15 residues. CDR3 DNA: TGTGCCACCCGGGGAGAGGGGAGGGCCGGGAATGAGCAGTTCTTC. Translation: CATRGEGRAGNEQFF.

At least ten counts were recorded for this clonotype. This rearrangement joins TRBV20-1 to TRBJ1-1; tentative D call: TRBD1 (5 bases). CDR3 length: 13 residues. The V end was cut by 7 bases, the J end by 1 base, with 13 bases between. Germline CDR1 is DFQATT and CDR2 is SNEGSKA (reference sequence). In DNA form, the CDR3 reads TGCAGTGAGCCGGGACCCGAGAACACTGAAGCTTTCTTT. Protein: CSEPGPENTEAFF.

This clonotype was detected only a few times. The chain has TRBV19 and TRBJ1-6; no clear D. The CDR3 runs to 13 residues. V lost 3 bases to trimming and J lost 9 bases, with 9 bases between them. Germline lookup yields CDR1 LNHDA and CDR2 SQIVND (reference sequence). CDR3 sequence reads: CASSIQGLSPLHF. The CDR3 nucleotides read TGTGCCAGTAGTATTCAAGGGCTTTCACCCCTCCACTTT.

This clonotype was counted at least ten times. The chain couples TRBV20-1 to TRBJ2-3, with D possibly being TRBD2 (6 bases). CDR1 DFQATT and CDR2 SNEGSKA come from the germline V gene (reference sequence). The CDR3 is 14 residues long. With 8 bases removed from V and 1 base from J, the gap between germline ends came to 16 bases. CDR3 DNA sequence: TGCAGTCCAGGCGGGGACGGCGGCACAGATACGCAGTATTTT. Its protein product is CSPGGDGGTDTQYF.

This clonotype occurred a few times. The chain combines TRBV11-2 with TRBJ2-3; D is possibly TRBD2 (7 bases). CDR1 is SGHAT, CDR2 FQNNGV, per germline. Trimming cost V 3 bases and J 6 bases, with 19 bases left between them. The CDR3 sequence is 16 residues long. DNA for the CDR3: TGTGCCAGCAGCTTCGTGGGGGGGGGCCTTAAGGATACGCAGTATTTT. Translating gives CASSFVGGGLKDTQYF.

This clonotype is labeled medium-sized. The chain links TRBV6-5 to TRBJ2-1, with no clear D. The germline gives CDR1 MNHEY, CDR2 SVGAGI. This CDR3 has 14 amino acids. Trimming took 0 bases from V and 15 from J, leaving 18 bases between them. The CDR3 sequence: CASSYSFLEKHLFF. For the CDR3, the DNA is TGTGCCAGCAGTTACTCGTTCCTCGAGAAGCATCTGTTCTTC.

This clonotype showed up just a few times. This sequence joins TRBV6-6 and TRBJ1-2, with D possibly TRBD1 on 5 matching bases. Germline V gives CDR1 MNHNY, CDR2 SVGAGI (reference sequence). Trimming removed 6 bases from V and 4 bases from J, with 27 bases in between. This CDR3 is built from 18 residues. CDR3 nucleotides: TGTGCCAGCAGCGACCCATCCGGGACGGAGACATTACCCTATGGCTACACCTTC. This sequence encodes CASSDPSGTETLPYGYTF.

This clonotype was seen many times. The rearrangement joins TRBV11-2 to TRBJ1-3; D not certain. The CDR3 consists of 14 residues. From germline, CDR1 is SGHAT and CDR2 FQNNGV. The V end was cut by 8 bases, the J end by 0 bases, with 11 bases between. CDR3 sequence: CASRQDRSGNTIYF. CDR3 DNA: TGTGCCAGCCGCCAGGACCGCTCTGGAAACACCATATATTTT.

This clonotype was counted ten times or more. The chain couples TRBV7-9 to TRBJ1-1; 7 bases are shared with TRBD1. V was pared by 3 bases and J by 8 bases, with 9 bases of the junction left unmatched. Germline V gene lookup returns CDR1 SEHNR and CDR2 FQNEAQ (reference sequence). This CDR3 is 14 amino acids long. The CDR3 protein is CASSFAGGYWEAFF. CDR3 bases: TGTGCCAGCAGCTTTGCAGGGGGGTATTGGGAAGCTTTCTTT.

This clonotype was recorded many times. The gene calls are TRBV20-1 and TRBJ2-1; the match to TRBD2 covers 7 bases. The junction had 12 bases not matched to a gene; V was cut back by 5 bases and J by 8 bases. Germline CDR1 and CDR2: DFQATT and SNEGSKA (reference sequence). CDR3 size: 14 residues. The CDR3 DNA reads as TGCAGTGCTTCGACTAGCTGGGCCGCAGATGAGCAGTTCTTC. Its protein product is CSASTSWAADEQFF.

This clonotype was observed many times. V usage is TRBV7-2 and J usage is TRBJ1-2; D call uncertain. The germline CDR1 and CDR2 sequences are SGHTA and FQGNSA. CDR3 length: 12 residues. V was shortened by 5 bases and J by 3 bases, with 7 bases between the two germline ends. CDR3 protein: CASSGRYYGYTF. As DNA, the CDR3 is TGTGCCAGCAGCGGACGTTACTATGGCTACACCTTC.

Worth noting for this clonotype: A much larger clonotype is one base distant, so this may be a read error. This chain links TRBV12-3 or TRBV12-4 with TRBJ1-1; 8 positions match TRBD1. The CDR3 has 17 residues. Here the CDR3 DNA reads TGTGCCAGCAGTCCACCCGGACAGGGTAGCGTCCACACTGAAGCTTCCTTT. Its protein product is CASSPPGQGSVHTEASF.

The chain uses TRBV15 and TRBJ1-1; D is unresolved. This CDR3 is 13 amino acids long. Deletions cut 5 bases from V and 1 base from J, with 8 bases between. Germline V lookup: CDR1 LNHNV, CDR2 YYDKDF (reference sequence). The CDR3 is CATSADPNTEAFF. The CDR3 DNA reads as TGTGCCACCAGCGCGGACCCGAACACTGAAGCTTTCTTT.

This clonotype was recorded many times. The chain links TRBV5-4 to TRBJ2-6, with D perhaps TRBD1 or TRBD2 (5 bases each). The CDR3 is 18 amino acids. The V gene lost 4 bases and the J gene lost 0 bases, with 17 bases spanning the gap. The germline V gene has CDR1 SGHNT and CDR2 YYREEE (reference sequence). The CDR3 spells CASSPGTTRSSGANVLTF. The CDR3 DNA follows: TGTGCCAGCAGCCCGGGGACGACTCGAAGCTCTGGGGCCAACGTCCTGACTTTC.

This clonotype showed up many times. This chain links TRBV20-1 with TRBJ2-1, with 8 bases lining up with TRBD2. The CDR3 contains 18 residues. The trim removed 0 bases at V and 1 base at J, leaving 11 bases unmatched. CDR1 is DFQATT and CDR2 is SNEGSKA in the germline V gene (reference sequence). The DNA for the CDR3 is TGCAGTGCTAGAGATGAATCCAGGCTAGCGGGTTCCTACAATGAGCAGTTCTTC. It specifies CSARDESRLAGSYNEQFF.

The chain employs TRBV28 and TRBJ2-1, with TRBD2 identical over 7 bases. Germline-derived CDR1 and CDR2 are MDHEN and SYDVKM. The CDR3 is 15 residues long. V shed 3 bases, J shed 15 bases, and the junction held 17 bases outside the gene matches. This CDR3 reads CASSFADSGGDKRFF. In nucleotides, the CDR3 is TGTGCCAGCAGTTTCGCGGACTCGGGGGGTGACAAGCGGTTCTTC. Combining the CDR3 with reference TRBV28 and TRBJ2-1 gives the whole variable domain DVKVTQSSRYLVKRTGEKVFLECVQDMDHENMFWYRQDPGLGLRLIYFSYDVKMKEKGDIPEGYSVSREKKERFSLILESASTNQTSMYLCASSFADSGGDKRFFGPGTRLTVL.

Many counts were recorded for this clonotype. The chain links TRBV7-2 to TRBJ2-3; D is undetermined. The germline V gene encodes CDR1 SGHTA and CDR2 FQGNSA. The CDR3 spans 13 residues. V lost 5 bases and J lost 2, with 8 bases in between. The DNA of the CDR3 is TGTGCCAGCAGCCGTAGAGACACAGATACGCAGTATTTT. It encodes CASSRRDTDTQYF.

This clonotype occurred many times. The V and J genes are TRBV7-8 and TRBJ2-1; D call uncertain. Trimming pared 5 bases from V and 4 bases from J, leaving 12 bases between. This CDR3 is 14 amino acids long. Germline CDR1 and CDR2: SGHVS and FQNEAQ. This CDR3 reads CASSTPIKYNEQFF. The CDR3, as DNA: TGTGCCAGCAGCACTCCTATAAAGTACAATGAGCAGTTCTTC.

There are a few counts of this clonotype. V usage is TRBV13 and J usage is TRBJ1-1; D gene uncertain. Deletions cut 7 bases from V and 1 base from J, with 4 bases between. The length of the CDR3 is 11 residues. Germline loops: CDR1 PRHDT, CDR2 FYEKMQ (reference sequence). CDR3 loop: CASTQNTEAFF. CDR3 nucleotides: TGTGCCAGCACCCAGAACACTGAAGCTTTCTTT.

There are many counts of this clonotype. The chain links TRBV20-1 to TRBJ2-5; D is ambiguous. V lost 6 bases, J lost 4 bases, and 12 bases lay in between. The CDR3 runs to 12 residues. Germline V gene sequence: CDR1 DFQATT, CDR2 SNEGSKA (reference sequence). CDR3 protein: CSAAGRRETQYF. CDR3 DNA: TGCAGTGCGGCTGGACGAAGAGAGACCCAGTACTTC.